This T cell receptor (beta chain) was found in a study of blood T cells in healthy people across ages. Primers used in a second PCR of about 6 to 12 cycles were a sample-barcoded 5' primer and a J-beta primer mix. MiXCR, applied by TCRdb to the 5' RACE reads, yields one record per CDR3 protein. The sample consists of approximately 1,700,000 distinct CDR3 sequences, 30% to 40% of them appearing once. Per the germline V gene, CDR1 is DFQATT and CDR2 is SNEGSKA (reference sequence). The CDR3 sequence is 14 residues long. This clonotype was seen more than once but under ten times. Sequencing input: blood. This TCR derives from a human donor in good health. This chain links TRBV20-1 with TRBJ2-1; 7 nucleotides line up with TRBD2. The J call could be wrong; TRBJ2-7 is a better fit for the DNA end. The CDR3 protein is CSARGGGSYNEQYF. The DNA for the CDR3 is TGCAGTGCTAGAGGGGGGGGGTCCTACAATGAGCAGTACTTC.